Shown below are 20 T cell receptor beta chains from a single sample sequenced in a study of response to subunit inactivated influenza vaccine. TCRdb re-called the RT-PCR reads with MiXCR, one entry per CDR3 protein. The sample yields roughly 790,000 distinct CDR3 sequences, 20% to 25% seen once. The source was PBMCs from blood, collected approximately 5 days after vaccination. Receptor source: a man aged 50 or older who received an inactivated influenza vaccine.

This clonotype turned up a few times. V and J are TRBV30 and TRBJ1-2; D remains unclear. CDR1 and CDR2 (germline): GTSNPN, SVGIG (reference sequence). Trimming pared 6 bases from V and 7 bases from J, leaving 12 bases between. This CDR3 is built from 11 residues. This chain's CDR3 is CACEGRGGYTF. CDR3 coding DNA: TGTGCCTGTGAGGGTCGGGGTGGCTACACCTTC.

This clonotype was seen repeatedly, ten times or more. The chain is built from TRBV20-1 and TRBJ2-1; 8 bases match TRBD2. Trimming took 5 bases from V and 3 from J; bases not matched to a gene: 12. The CDR3 spans 16 residues. Germline V gives CDR1 DFQATT, CDR2 SNEGSKA (reference sequence). The DNA of the CDR3 is TGCAGTGCTCCACCCCTACTAGCGGAGGGCTACAATGAGCAGTTCTTC. The encoded protein is CSAPPLLAEGYNEQFF.

V and J are TRBV27 and TRBJ1-6; 11 positions agree with TRBD1. V shed 8 bases, J shed 4 bases, and the junction held 1 base outside the gene matches. From germline, CDR1 is MNHEY and CDR2 SMNVEV (reference sequence). The CDR3 extends over 14 amino acids. Written as DNA, the CDR3 is TGTGCCAGCGGGACAGGGGGTTATAATTCACCCCTCCACTTT. Its translation: CASGTGGYNSPLHF.

The chain recombines TRBV7-2 with TRBJ2-6, with D tentatively TRBD2 (5 bases). V shed 2 bases and J shed 0 bases, with 26 bases lying between them. Germline values: CDR1 SGHTA, CDR2 FQGNSA. The CDR3 runs 22 residues. The CDR3 DNA reads as TGTGCCAGCAGCTTATTTGGGAGAAATTCAAAGTACGGGCTCTCTGGGGCCAACGTCCTGACTTTC. Encoded protein: CASSLFGRNSKYGLSGANVLTF. Together with reference TRBV7-2 and TRBJ2-6, the CDR3 gives the full variable domain: GAGVSQSPSNKVTEKGKDVELRCDPISGHTALYWYRQSLGQGLEFLIYFQGNSAPDKSGLPSDRFSAERTGGSVSTLTIQRTQQEDSAVYLCASSLFGRNSKYGLSGANVLTFGAGSRLTVL.

This clonotype was observed many times. V usage is TRBV6-1 and J usage is TRBJ1-5; 7 bases agree with TRBD1. Germline trimming cut 4 bases from V and 0 bases from J; bases unmatched to any gene: 9. The germline V gene has CDR1 MNHNS and CDR2 SASEGT. The length of the CDR3 is 17 residues. CDR3 sequence (DNA): TGTGCCAGCAGTGTCCGGGACCAGGGGGTTAGCAATCAGCCCCAGCATTTT. Translating it yields CASSVRDQGVSNQPQHF.

This clonotype has a handful of counts. This chain links TRBV20-1 with TRBJ2-2; 7 positions match TRBD2. J was trimmed by 1 base and V by 3 bases; bases with no gene match: 5. Looked up from germline, CDR1 is DFQATT and CDR2 is SNEGSKA (reference sequence). CDR3 size: 15 residues. The CDR3 reads CSARSLAENTGELFF. The DNA of the CDR3 is TGCAGTGCTAGGTCCCTAGCGGAGAACACCGGGGAGCTGTTTTTT.

The chain carries TRBV11-2 and TRBJ1-1; the D is unclear. CDR3 length equals 18 residues. The germline gives CDR1 SGHAT, CDR2 FQNNGV. Trimming shortened V by 5 bases and J by 6 bases, and 28 bases separated the two germline ends. CDR3 DNA: TGTGCCAGCAGCCGGCCGCCGCTGATGGCCCTAGGCCGTCCTGAAGCTTTCTTT. Translated, it gives CASSRPPLMALGRPEAFF. Based on the CDR3 plus reference TRBV11-2 and TRBJ1-1, the full variable domain is EAGVAQSPRYKIIEKRQSVAFWCNPISGHATLYWYQQILGQGPKLLIQFQNNGVVDDSQLPKDRFSAERLKGVDSTLKIQPAKLEDSAVYLCASSRPPLMALGRPEAFFGQGTRLTVV.

The rearrangement uses TRBV7-3 and TRBJ2-4, with TRBD1 matching over 8 bases. The length of the CDR3 is 14 residues. Germline values: CDR1 SGHTA, CDR2 FQGTGA. J was trimmed by 6 bases and V by 8 bases; bases with no gene match: 9. CDR3 sequence reads: CASALTGAINIQYF. DNA of the CDR3: TGTGCCAGCGCGTTGACAGGGGCGATAAACATTCAGTACTTC.

This clonotype was detected ten times or more. This chain joins TRBV15 and TRBJ2-7, with D unclear. With 0 bases removed from V and 0 bases from J, the gap between germline ends came to 6 bases. Germline assignment: CDR1 LNHNV and CDR2 YYDKDF (reference sequence). This CDR3 comprises 14 residues. The CDR3 is CATSRDWVSYEQYF. CDR3 sequence (DNA): TGTGCCACCAGCAGAGATTGGGTCTCCTACGAGCAGTACTTC. The full variable domain, completed using reference TRBV15 and TRBJ2-7, is DAMVIQNPRYQVTQFGKPVTLSCSQTLNHNVMYWYQQKSSQAPKLLFHYYDKDFNNEADTPDNFQSRRPNTSFCFLDIRSPGLGDTAMYLCATSRDWVSYEQYFGPGTRLTVT.

This rearrangement joins TRBV15 to TRBJ2-1; 10 bases line up with TRBD2. The germline CDR1 and CDR2 sequences are LNHNV and YYDKDF (reference sequence). V lost 2 bases to trimming and J lost 1 base; unmatched junction nucleotides: 8. This CDR3 comprises 18 residues. The CDR3 is CATSRSGRARWSYNEQFF. CDR3 DNA: TGTGCCACCAGCAGAAGCGGGAGGGCCCGTTGGTCCTACAATGAGCAGTTCTTC.

This clonotype was observed a handful of times. The chain has TRBV20-1 and TRBJ2-3; TRBD2 aligns across 7 bases. From germline, CDR1 is DFQATT and CDR2 SNEGSKA (reference sequence). With V trimmed by 0 bases and J by 1 base, 13 bases remained unmatched. The CDR3 runs 18 residues. DNA for the CDR3: TGCAGTGCTAGAGATAATGGGAGAGGCGGGAGCGGCACAGATACGCAGTATTTT. Its protein product is CSARDNGRGGSGTDTQYF.

This clonotype was picked up many times. V is TRBV7-2 and J is TRBJ1-5, with D tentatively TRBD1 (5 bases). The V end lost 5 bases, the J end lost 4 bases, and 9 bases lay between the germline ends. The V gene's germline CDR1 is SGHTA and CDR2 FQGNSA. The CDR3 runs 13 residues. The CDR3 spells CASSQEGNQPQHF. CDR3 sequence (DNA): TGTGCCAGCAGCCAAGAGGGGAATCAGCCCCAGCATTTT. The complete variable domain, with remaining parts taken from reference TRBV7-2 and TRBJ1-5, reads GAGVSQSPSNKVTEKGKDVELRCDPISGHTALYWYRQSLGQGLEFLIYFQGNSAPDKSGLPSDRFSAERTGGSVSTLTIQRTQQEDSAVYLCASSQEGNQPQHFGDGTRLSIL.

In its sample, this clonotype was seen many times. The chain uses TRBV5-1 and TRBJ2-1; D possibly corresponds to TRBD2 (5 bases). Per germline, CDR1 SGHRS and CDR2 YFSETQ. Deletions cut 0 bases from V and 6 bases from J, with 16 bases between. CDR3 length: 16 residues. The CDR3 reads CASSLDVVAGINEQFF. CDR3 in DNA: TGCGCCAGCAGCTTGGACGTGGTAGCCGGGATCAATGAGCAGTTCTTC.

This chain connects TRBV7-3 to TRBJ2-1; 13 bases agree with TRBD2. J gave up 6 bases and V 5 bases, and 13 bases lay outside the gene matches. The CDR3 totals 18 residues. Germline V lookup: CDR1 SGHTA, CDR2 FQGTGA. In nucleotides, the CDR3 is TGTGCCAGCAGCCCTATGCCGTCCGGGACTAGCGGGATCAATGAGCAGTTCTTC. Translating gives CASSPMPSGTSGINEQFF.

The J gene is TRBJ2-5, the V gene TRBV4-3, with TRBD1 as a possible D gene (6 bases). The germline V gene has CDR1 LGHNA and CDR2 YSLEER. The V and J ends lost 6 bases and 5 bases respectively, with 13 bases between them. This CDR3 spans 13 amino acids. CDR3 in amino acids: CASSSTGHETQYF. CDR3 DNA sequence: TGCGCCAGCAGTTCAACAGGGCACGAGACCCAGTACTTC.

This clonotype occurred a few times. This sequence joins TRBV20-1 and TRBJ2-7; 9 bases fit TRBD2. Unmatched junction bases numbered 5, after V lost 2 bases and J lost 3 bases. Germline values: CDR1 DFQATT, CDR2 SNEGSKA (reference sequence). The CDR3 spans 14 residues. In DNA, the CDR3 is TGCAGTGCTAGATTCTTGCGGGAGGGCTACGAGCAGTACTTC. It specifies CSARFLREGYEQYF.

This clonotype was found a few times. The V call is TRBV7-2, the J call TRBJ1-2; tentative D call: TRBD1 (5 bases). V lost 5 bases and J lost 0, with 13 bases in between. From germline, CDR1 is SGHTA and CDR2 FQGNSA. The CDR3 length is 15 residues. CDR3 amino acids: CASSRSGLSNYGYTF. In DNA form, the CDR3 reads TGTGCCAGCAGCCGATCGGGACTCTCTAACTATGGCTACACCTTC. Full variable domain (missing parts from reference TRBV7-2 and TRBJ1-2): GAGVSQSPSNKVTEKGKDVELRCDPISGHTALYWYRQSLGQGLEFLIYFQGNSAPDKSGLPSDRFSAERTGGSVSTLTIQRTQQEDSAVYLCASSRSGLSNYGYTFGSGTRLTVV.

J is TRBJ2-3 and V is TRBV10-3; 10 nucleotides agree with TRBD2. This CDR3 comprises 14 residues. Per germline, CDR1 ENHRY and CDR2 SYGVKD. V dropped 9 bases and J dropped 0; count of bases not matched to a gene: 3. CDR3 region: CAITSGASTDTQYF. CDR3 nucleotides: TGTGCCATTACTAGCGGGGCTAGCACAGATACGCAGTATTTT.

V is TRBV20-1 and J is TRBJ2-7; 8 bases fit TRBD2. This CDR3 region has 13 residues. After removal of 3 bases from V and 5 bases from J, the junction contained 6 bases not matched to a gene. Germline-derived CDR1 and CDR2 are DFQATT and SNEGSKA (reference sequence). CDR3 loop: CSASYSGGDEQYF. The CDR3 DNA reads as TGCAGTGCTAGTTACAGCGGGGGCGACGAGCAGTACTTC.

This clonotype has more than one count but fewer than ten. The gene calls are TRBV18 and TRBJ1-1; D possibly corresponds to TRBD1 (6 bases). Between the trimmed V and J ends, which lost 8 bases and 5 bases, there was a span of 9 bases. Germline CDR1 is KGHSH and CDR2 is LQKENI. The CDR3 covers 11 residues. CDR3 nucleotide sequence: TGTGCCAGCAACAGGGAAACTGAAGCTTTCTTT. It specifies CASNRETEAFF. The entire variable domain, with the rest obtained from reference TRBV18 and TRBJ1-1, is as follows: NAGVMQNPRHLVRRRGQEARLRCSPMKGHSHVYWYRQLPEEGLKFMVYLQKENIIDESGMPKERFSAEFPKEGPSILRIQQVVRGDSAAYFCASNRETEAFFGQGTRLTVV.